This TCR beta chain was found in a study of kidney transplant recipient with SARS-CoV-2 infection. The trim removed 5 bases at V and 5 bases at J, leaving 5 bases unmatched. This CDR3 contains 16 residues. The germline V gene encodes CDR1 MNHEY and CDR2 SMNVEV (reference sequence). TCRdb analysed the reads with MiXCR anew, one entry per CDR3 protein. This table has 200,000 to 250,000 distinct CDR3 sequences, under 30% appearing once. In its sample, this clonotype was seen many times. This sequence was found in a male patient between 25 and 39 years old who had COVID-19 and was a kidney transplant recipient. Some T cells may arise from the graft donor. The input for sequencing was a blood sample, taken at baseline and between days 110 and 120 from a kidney transplant recipient. The gene calls are TRBV27 and TRBJ2-2; 13 positions match TRBD2. The CDR3 is CASSPGLAGVTGELFF. DNA for the CDR3: TGTGCCAGCAGTCCCGGACTAGCGGGAGTTACCGGGGAGCTGTTTTTT.